This TCR beta chain was identified during a study of blood T cells in healthy people across ages. Combining a sample-barcoded 5' primer with a J-beta primer mix, a second PCR ran for 7 to 11 cycles. Researchers report that a template-switch adaptor with 12 random nucleotides tagged each cDNA molecule. TCRdb passed the 5' RACE reads through MiXCR, listing each CDR3 protein once. This table holds about 1.4 million distinct CDR3 sequences, approximately 59% found once. This TCR came from a young man in good health. The sequenced material came from blood.

The CDR3 reads CASSTTGGLGGYTF. The CDR3 DNA reads as TGTGCCAGCAGCACTACAGGGGGCCTCGGAGGCTACACCTTC. The gene calls are TRBV28 and TRBJ1-2; TRBD1 aligns across 9 bases. The CDR3 runs to 14 residues. Germline loops: CDR1 MDHEN, CDR2 SYDVKM. The V and J ends lost 6 bases and 8 bases, in that order; junction bases with no gene match: 10.